This T cell receptor (beta chain) comes out of a study of cytomegalovirus exposure and HLA in healthy donors. Study background: One earlier analysis, a look at some 180 million T cells, found about 110 million unique TCR beta sequences. For the approximately 360 genotyped donors, 65% to 90% fell within the Caucasian-associated ancestry cluster. Overall study findings and caveats: The listing of roughly 160 TCR beta chains classed them as cytomegalovirus-associated.

In germline, CDR1 is KGHSH, CDR2 LQKENI. This CDR3 region has 13 residues. Trimming took off 0 bases at V and 5 bases at J, with 7 bases between the two ends. Vbeta (60) and Jbeta (13) primers were used in the PCR. Study processing details: Approximately 78 million unique TCR beta chains, roughly 11 million of them shared, were counted by a later analysis. The assay was immunoSEQ multiplex PCR, and TCRdb's table has in-frame clones only and misses some. The DNA was the basis for D and trimming; V, J and clone size are from that table. The sample contains 200,000 to 250,000 clones, roughly 80% of which appear only once. This clone was detected a few times. Antigen specificity is unknown.

The sequence was obtained from a woman in her 30s in good health and CMV-seronegative. The sample taken for sequencing was PBMCs. J is TRBJ2-5 and V is TRBV18; no clear D. DNA of the CDR3: TGTGCCAGCTCACCACCGAGCGACGAGACCCAGTACTTC. This codes for CASSPPSDETQYF.